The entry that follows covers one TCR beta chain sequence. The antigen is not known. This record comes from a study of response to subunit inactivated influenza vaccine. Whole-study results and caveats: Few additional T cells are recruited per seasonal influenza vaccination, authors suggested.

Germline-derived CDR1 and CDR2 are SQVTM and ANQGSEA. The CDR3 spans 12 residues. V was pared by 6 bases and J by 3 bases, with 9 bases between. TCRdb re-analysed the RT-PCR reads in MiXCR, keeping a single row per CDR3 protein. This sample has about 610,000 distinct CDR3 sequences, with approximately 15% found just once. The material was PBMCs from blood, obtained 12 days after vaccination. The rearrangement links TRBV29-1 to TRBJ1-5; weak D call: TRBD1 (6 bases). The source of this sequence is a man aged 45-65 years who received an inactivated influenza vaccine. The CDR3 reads CSVRQDNQPQHF. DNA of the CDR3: TGCAGCGTGAGACAGGACAATCAGCCCCAGCATTTT.